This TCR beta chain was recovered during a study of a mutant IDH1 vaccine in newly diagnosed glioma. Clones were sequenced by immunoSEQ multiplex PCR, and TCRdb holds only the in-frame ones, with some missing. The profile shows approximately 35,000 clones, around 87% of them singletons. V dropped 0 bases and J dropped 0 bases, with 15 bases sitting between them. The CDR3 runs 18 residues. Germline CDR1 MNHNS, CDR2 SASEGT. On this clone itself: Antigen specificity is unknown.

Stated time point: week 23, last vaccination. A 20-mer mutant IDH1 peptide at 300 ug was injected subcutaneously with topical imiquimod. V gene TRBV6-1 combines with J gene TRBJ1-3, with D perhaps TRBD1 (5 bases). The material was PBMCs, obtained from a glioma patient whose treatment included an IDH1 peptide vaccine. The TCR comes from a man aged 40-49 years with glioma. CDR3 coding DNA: TGTGCCAGCAGTGAAGCGGGAGGCAGGACAAGCTCTGGAAACACCATATATTTT. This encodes CASSEAGGRTSSGNTIYF.